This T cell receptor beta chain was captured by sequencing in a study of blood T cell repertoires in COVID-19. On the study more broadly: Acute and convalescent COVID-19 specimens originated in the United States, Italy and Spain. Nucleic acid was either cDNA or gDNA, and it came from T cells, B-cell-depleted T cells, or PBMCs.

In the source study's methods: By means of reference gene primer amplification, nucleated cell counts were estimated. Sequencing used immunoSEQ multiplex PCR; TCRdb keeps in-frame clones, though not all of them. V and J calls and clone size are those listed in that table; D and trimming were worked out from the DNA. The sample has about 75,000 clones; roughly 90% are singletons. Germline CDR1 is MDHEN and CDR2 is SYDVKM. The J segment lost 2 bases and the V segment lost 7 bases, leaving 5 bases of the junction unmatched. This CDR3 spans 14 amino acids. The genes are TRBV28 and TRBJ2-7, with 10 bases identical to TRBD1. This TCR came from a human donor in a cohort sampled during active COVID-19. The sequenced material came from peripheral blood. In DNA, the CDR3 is TGTGCCAGCAAACCCGGGACAGGGGCCTACGAGCAGTACTTC. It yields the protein CASKPGTGAYEQYF.